This note documents a single T cell receptor (beta chain) sequence. Participant ages covered roughly 18 to 89 years across 20 to 30 US areas. Categorization into cohorts depended on clinical history that participants reported. This record belongs to a study of blood T cell repertoires in COVID-19. The overall study: The United States, Italy and Spain provided the acute and convalescent COVID-19 samples. PBMCs, B-cell-depleted T cells, or T cells were the source of the cDNA or gDNA that made up the material.

Sequenced by immunoSEQ multiplex PCR; TCRdb stores in-frame clones only, minus some. The data contain 120,000 to 150,000 clones, approximately 86% of them singletons. The origin of this receptor is a woman between 35 and 50 years old who had been exposed to COVID-19. The source material was PBMCs or T cells enriched from blood (not recorded which).

The CDR3 DNA reads TGTGCCAGCAGCCAAGATCAGGGCTCCTCGAATGGCTACACCTTC. Translated, it gives CASSQDQGSSNGYTF. The V gene is TRBV3-1 (or the pseudogene TRBV3-2), the J gene TRBJ1-2; D perhaps matches TRBD1 (5 bases). This CDR3 is built from 15 residues. Germline CDR1 is LGHDT and CDR2 is YNNKEL (reference sequence). Trimming took 0 bases from V and 6 from J, leaving 14 bases between them.